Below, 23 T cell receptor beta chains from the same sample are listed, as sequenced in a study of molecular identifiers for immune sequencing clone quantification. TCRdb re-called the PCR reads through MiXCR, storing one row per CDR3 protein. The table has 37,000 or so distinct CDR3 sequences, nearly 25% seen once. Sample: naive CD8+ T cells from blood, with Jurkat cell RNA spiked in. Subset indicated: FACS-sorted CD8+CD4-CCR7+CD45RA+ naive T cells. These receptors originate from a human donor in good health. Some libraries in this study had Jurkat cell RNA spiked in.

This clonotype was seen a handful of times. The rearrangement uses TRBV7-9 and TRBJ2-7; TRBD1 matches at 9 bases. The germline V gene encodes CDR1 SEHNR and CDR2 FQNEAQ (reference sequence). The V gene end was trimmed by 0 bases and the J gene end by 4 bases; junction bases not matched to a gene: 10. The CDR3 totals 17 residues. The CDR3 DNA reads TGTGCCAGCAGCTTAGCGAAAGGGGCACAGGGGGCATACGAGCAGTACTTC. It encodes CASSLAKGAQGAYEQYF.

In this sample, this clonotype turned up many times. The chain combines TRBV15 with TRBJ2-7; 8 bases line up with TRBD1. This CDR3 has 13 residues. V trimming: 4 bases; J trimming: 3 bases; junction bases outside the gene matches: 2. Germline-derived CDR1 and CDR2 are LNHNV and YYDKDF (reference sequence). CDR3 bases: TGTGCCACCAGCACAGGACAGGGCTACGAGCAGTACTTC. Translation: CATSTGQGYEQYF.

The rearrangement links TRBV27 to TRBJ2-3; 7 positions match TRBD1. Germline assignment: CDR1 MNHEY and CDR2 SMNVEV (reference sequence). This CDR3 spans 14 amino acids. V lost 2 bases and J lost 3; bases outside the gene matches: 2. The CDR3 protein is CASSLTTGTDTQYF. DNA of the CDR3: TGTGCCAGCAGTTTAACGACAGGGACAGATACGCAGTATTTT.

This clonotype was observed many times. For the CDR3, the DNA is TGTGCCAGCAGCGTAGTGTCAGGAGGCTACGAGCAGTACTTC. This gives the protein CASSVVSGGYEQYF. This rearrangement joins TRBV9 to TRBJ2-7, with D perhaps TRBD2 (5 bases). The V end was cut by 0 bases, the J end by 3 bases, with 10 bases between. This CDR3 has 14 residues. Germline CDR1 SGDLS, CDR2 YYNGEE.

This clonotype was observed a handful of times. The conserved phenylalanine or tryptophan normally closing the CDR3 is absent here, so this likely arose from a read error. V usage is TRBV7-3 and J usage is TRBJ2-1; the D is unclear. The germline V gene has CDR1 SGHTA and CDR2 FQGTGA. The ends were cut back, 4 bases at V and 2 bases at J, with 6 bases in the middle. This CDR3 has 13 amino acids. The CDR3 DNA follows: TGTGCCAGCAGCTCTTCGACCTACAATGAGCAGTTCCTC. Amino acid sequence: CASSSSTYNEQFL.

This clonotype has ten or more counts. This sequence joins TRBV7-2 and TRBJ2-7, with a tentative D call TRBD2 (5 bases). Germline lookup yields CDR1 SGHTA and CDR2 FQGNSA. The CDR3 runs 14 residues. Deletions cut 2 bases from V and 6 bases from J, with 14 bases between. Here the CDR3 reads CASSLFAVAGEQYF. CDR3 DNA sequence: TGTGCCAGCAGCTTATTTGCAGTTGCGGGCGAGCAGTACTTC.

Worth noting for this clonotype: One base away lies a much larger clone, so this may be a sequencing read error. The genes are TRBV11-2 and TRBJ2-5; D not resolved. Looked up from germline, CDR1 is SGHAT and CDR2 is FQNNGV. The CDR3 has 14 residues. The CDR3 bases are TGTGCCAGCAGCCCTCACAACTTCCAAGGGACCCAGTACTTC. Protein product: CASSPHNFQGTQYF.

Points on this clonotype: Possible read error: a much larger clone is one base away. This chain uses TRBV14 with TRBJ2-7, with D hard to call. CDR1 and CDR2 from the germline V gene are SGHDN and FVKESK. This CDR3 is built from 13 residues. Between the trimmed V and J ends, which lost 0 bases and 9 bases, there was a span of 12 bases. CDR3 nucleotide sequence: TGTGCCAGCAGCCAAGATAGGGTCCACGGGCAGTACTTC. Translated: CASSQDRVHGQYF.

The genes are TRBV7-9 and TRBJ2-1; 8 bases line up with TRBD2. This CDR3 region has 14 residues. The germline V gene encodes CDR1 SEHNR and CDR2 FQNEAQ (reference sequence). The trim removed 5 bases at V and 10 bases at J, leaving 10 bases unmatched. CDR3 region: CASSSGLAWEEQFF. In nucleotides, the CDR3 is TGTGCCAGCAGCAGTGGACTAGCTTGGGAAGAGCAGTTCTTC.

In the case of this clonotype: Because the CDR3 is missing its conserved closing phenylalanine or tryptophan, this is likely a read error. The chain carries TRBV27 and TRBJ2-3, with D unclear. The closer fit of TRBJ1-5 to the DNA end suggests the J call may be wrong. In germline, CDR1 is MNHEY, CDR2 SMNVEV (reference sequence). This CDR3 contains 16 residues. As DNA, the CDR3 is TGTGCCAGCAGTTTATCGACTAGCGGGAGCACAGATACGCAGCATCTT. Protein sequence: CASSLSTSGSTDTQHL.

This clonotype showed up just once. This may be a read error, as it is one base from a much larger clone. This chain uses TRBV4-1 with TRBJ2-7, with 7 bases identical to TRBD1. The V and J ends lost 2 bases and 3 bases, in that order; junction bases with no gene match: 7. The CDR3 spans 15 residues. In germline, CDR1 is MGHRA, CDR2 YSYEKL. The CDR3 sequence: CASSQLPRTGYEQYF. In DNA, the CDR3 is TGCGCCAGCAGCCAACTACCCCGGACAGGCTACGAGCAGTACTTC.

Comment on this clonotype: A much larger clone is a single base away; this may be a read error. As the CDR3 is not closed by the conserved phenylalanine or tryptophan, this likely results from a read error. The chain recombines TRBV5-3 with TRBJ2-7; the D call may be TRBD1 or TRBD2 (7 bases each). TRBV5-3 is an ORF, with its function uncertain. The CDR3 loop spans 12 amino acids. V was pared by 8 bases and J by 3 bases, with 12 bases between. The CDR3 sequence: CASSGTVYEQYI. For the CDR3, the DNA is TGTGCCAGCAGCGGGACAGTCTACGAGCAGTACATC.

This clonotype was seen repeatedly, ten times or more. Here the CDR3 reads CASSPYDTEKLFF. CDR3 sequence (DNA): TGTGCCAGCAGTCCTTATGACACCGAAAAACTGTTTTTT. This sequence joins TRBV2 and TRBJ1-4; D gene uncertain. CDR1 is SNHLY and CDR2 is FYNNEI in the germline V gene. This CDR3 is built from 13 residues. Trimming stripped 5 bases from V and 8 bases from J, with 12 bases between.

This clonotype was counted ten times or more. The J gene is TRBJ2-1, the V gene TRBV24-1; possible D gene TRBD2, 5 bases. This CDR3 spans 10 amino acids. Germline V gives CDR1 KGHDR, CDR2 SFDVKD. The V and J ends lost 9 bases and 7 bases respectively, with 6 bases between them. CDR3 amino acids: CATGGNEQFF. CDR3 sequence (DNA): TGTGCCACCGGCGGGAATGAGCAGTTCTTC.

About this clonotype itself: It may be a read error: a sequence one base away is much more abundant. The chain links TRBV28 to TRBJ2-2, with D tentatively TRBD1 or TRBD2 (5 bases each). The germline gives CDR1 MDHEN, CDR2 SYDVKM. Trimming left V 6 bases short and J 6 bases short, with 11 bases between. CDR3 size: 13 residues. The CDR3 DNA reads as TGTGCCAGCAGGATACGGGGCGCCGGGGAGCTGTTTTTT. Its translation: CASRIRGAGELFF. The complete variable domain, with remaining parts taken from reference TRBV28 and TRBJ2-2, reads DVKVTQSSRYLVKRTGEKVFLECVQDMDHENMFWYRQDPGLGLRLIYFSYDVKMKEKGDIPEGYSVSREKKERFSLILESASTNQTSMYLCASRIRGAGELFFGEGSRLTVL.

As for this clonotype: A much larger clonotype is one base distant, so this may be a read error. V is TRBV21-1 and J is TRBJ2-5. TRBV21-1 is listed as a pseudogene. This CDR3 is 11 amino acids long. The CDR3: CASSTTETQYF. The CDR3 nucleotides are TGTGCCAGCAGCACAACGGAGACCCAGTACTTC.

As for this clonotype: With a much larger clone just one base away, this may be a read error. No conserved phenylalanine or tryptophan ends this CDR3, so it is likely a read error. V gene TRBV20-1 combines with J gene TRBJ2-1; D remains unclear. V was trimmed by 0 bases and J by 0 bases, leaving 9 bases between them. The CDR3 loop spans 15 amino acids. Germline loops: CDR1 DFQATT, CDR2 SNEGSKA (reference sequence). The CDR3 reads CSARDRTSSYNEQFS. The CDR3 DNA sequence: TGCAGTGCTAGAGACCGCACATCCTCCTACAATGAGCAGTTCTCC.

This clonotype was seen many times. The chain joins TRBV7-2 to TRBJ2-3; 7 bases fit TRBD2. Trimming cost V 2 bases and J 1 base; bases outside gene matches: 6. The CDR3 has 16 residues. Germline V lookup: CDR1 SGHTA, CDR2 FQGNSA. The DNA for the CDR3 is TGTGCCAGCAGCTTATCGGGAGGACTCGGCACAGATACGCAGTATTTT. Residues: CASSLSGGLGTDTQYF.

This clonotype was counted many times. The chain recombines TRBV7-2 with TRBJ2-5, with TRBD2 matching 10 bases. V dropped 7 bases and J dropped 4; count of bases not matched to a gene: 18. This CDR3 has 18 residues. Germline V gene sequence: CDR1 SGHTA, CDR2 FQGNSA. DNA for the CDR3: TGTGCCAGCACTTGGGAGGGGGGTTTTCTAGCGGGAGTAGAGACCCAGTACTTC. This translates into CASTWEGGFLAGVETQYF.

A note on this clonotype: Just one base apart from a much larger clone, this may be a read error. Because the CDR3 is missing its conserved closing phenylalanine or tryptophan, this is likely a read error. This CDR3 is CASSSGTTTDTQYV. In DNA form, the CDR3 reads TGTGCCAGCAGTTCCGGGACTACCACAGATACGCAGTATGTT. The chain joins TRBV12-3 or TRBV12-4 to TRBJ2-3; 7 bases are a match to TRBD2. The V gene end was trimmed by 4 bases and the J gene end by 2 bases; junction bases not matched to a gene: 3. This CDR3 region has 14 residues.

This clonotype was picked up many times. CDR3 protein: CASSLLAGGTSTDTQYF. For the CDR3, the DNA is TGTGCCAGCTCACTACTAGCGGGGGGCACTAGCACAGATACGCAGTATTTT. The gene calls are TRBV18 and TRBJ2-3; 12 bases fit TRBD2. Germline trimming cut 4 bases from V and 0 bases from J; bases unmatched to any gene: 5. CDR1 is KGHSH, CDR2 LQKENI, per germline. The CDR3 totals 17 residues.

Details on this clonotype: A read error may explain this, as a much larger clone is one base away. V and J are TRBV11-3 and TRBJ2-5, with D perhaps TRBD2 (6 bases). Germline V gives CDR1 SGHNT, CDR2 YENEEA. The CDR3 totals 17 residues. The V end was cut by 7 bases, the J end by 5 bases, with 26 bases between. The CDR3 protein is CASIKRGSGERDETQYF. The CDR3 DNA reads TGTGCCAGCATCAAAAGGGGCTCGGGGGAGAGGGATGAGACCCAGTACTTC. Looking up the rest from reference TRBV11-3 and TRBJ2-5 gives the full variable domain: EAGVVQSPRYKIIEKKQPVAFWCNPISGHNTLYWYLQNLGQGPELLIRYENEEAVDDSQLPKDRFSAERLKGVDSTLKIQPAELGDSAVYLCASIKRGSGERDETQYFGPGTRLLVL.

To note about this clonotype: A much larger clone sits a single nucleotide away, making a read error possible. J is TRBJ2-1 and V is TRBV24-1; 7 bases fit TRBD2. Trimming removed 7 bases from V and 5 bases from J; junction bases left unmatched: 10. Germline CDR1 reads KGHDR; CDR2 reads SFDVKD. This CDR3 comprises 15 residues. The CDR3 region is CATSEGLVVNNEQFF. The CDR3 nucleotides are TGTGCCACCAGCGAAGGACTAGTGGTCAACAATGAGCAGTTCTTC.